The rows below give T cell receptor beta chains drawn from one sample of a study of shared clonotypes between healthy human individuals. Libraries were prepared by immunoSEQ multiplex PCR; TCRdb keeps only in-frame clonotypes and omits some of them. The sample gives roughly 850,000 clones, 96% of which show up once; about 0.25% is in the top ten. The sequencing sample was made of naive CD8+ T cells sorted from blood. The source is a man aged 25 to 40 in good health. Each CDR3 is given with its conserved first and last residue. The D gene is left open where the match is weak. Some rows mark clone size as missing; the rest say once, few, many or name a class of expanded clone.

TRBJ1-1 | TRBV27 | 13 | . | . | CASRGGMNTEAFF | TGTGCCAGCAGGGGCGGGATGAACACTGAAGCTTTCTTT
TRBJ2-1 | TRBV9 | 18 | . | . | CASSVSGGAGPSYNEQFF | TGTGCCAGCAGCGTAAGCGGCGGGGCCGGACCGTCCTACAATGAGCAGTTCTTC
TRBJ2-7 | TRBV7-9 | 12 | . | . | CASSSGTYEQYF | TGTGCCAGCAGCTCCGGCACCTACGAGCAGTACTTC
TRBJ2-7 | TRBV6-6 | 16 | . | . | CASSYRVVRGSYEQYF | TGTGCCAGCAGTTACAGGGTAGTCAGGGGCTCCTACGAGCAGTACTTC
TRBJ2-3 | TRBV28 | 15 | . | . | CASSAGWRATDTQYF | TGTGCCAGCAGTGCTGGTTGGCGCGCTACAGATACGCAGTATTTT
TRBJ2-7 | TRBV30 | 8 | . | . | CATDEQYF | TGTGCTACCGACGAGCAGTACTTC
TRBJ1-1 | TRBV2 | 13 | . | . | CASHGGLNTEAFF | TGTGCCAGCCATGGGGGATTGAACACTGAAGCTTTCTTT
TRBJ2-7 | TRBV7-8 | 15 | TRBD2 | . | CASSTRLAGGYEQYF | TGTGCCAGCAGCACCCGCCTAGCGGGAGGGTATGAGCAGTACTTC
TRBJ1-1 | TRBV11-2 | 13 | TRBD1 | . | CASSLDSQGEAFF | TGTGCCAGCAGCTTAGATTCACAGGGGGAAGCTTTCTTT
TRBJ2-1 | TRBV6-6 | 14 | . | . | CASTITTQGNEQFF | TGTGCCAGCACTATAACGACTCAGGGAAATGAGCAGTTCTTC
TRBJ2-3 | TRBV7-2 | 15 | TRBD1 | . | CASSSGTVSTDTQYF | TGTGCCAGCAGCTCGGGGACAGTAAGCACAGATACGCAGTATTTT
TRBJ1-2 | TRBV7-9 | 13 | . | . | CASSLGPFYGYTF | TGTGCCAGCAGCTTGGGGCCGTTCTATGGCTACACCTTC
TRBJ1-3 | TRBV4-1 | 18 | . | . | CASSPPPAGRFSGNTIYF | TGCGCCAGCAGCCCCCCCCCGGCGGGGAGGTTTTCTGGAAACACCATATATTTT
TRBJ2-3 | TRBV13 | 16 | TRBD2 | . | CASSLGLAGESDTQYF | TGTGCCAGCAGTCTGGGACTAGCGGGAGAGTCGGATACGCAGTATTTT
TRBJ1-2 | TRBV9 | 15 | . | . | CASSVDQGWNYGYTF | TGTGCCAGCAGCGTAGATCAAGGGTGGAACTATGGCTACACCTTC
TRBJ1-2 | TRBV7-9 | 13 | . | . | CASSLVSGYGYTF | TGTGCCAGCAGCTTAGTCAGCGGATATGGCTACACCTTC
TRBJ2-2 | TRBV4-2 | 15 | . | . | CASSQEVGFTGELFF | TGTGCCAGCAGCCAAGAAGTAGGATTCACCGGGGAGCTGTTTTTT
TRBJ1-1 | TRBV11-2 | 12 | . | . | CASSDPGSEAFF | TGTGCCAGCAGCGACCCAGGGTCCGAAGCTTTCTTT
TRBJ2-1 | TRBV7-9 | 17 | . | . | CASSSPPRSSSYNEQFF | TGTGCCAGCAGCTCACCCCCCCGGTCTAGCTCCTACAATGAGCAGTTCTTC
TRBJ2-7 | TRBV6-1 | 14 | . | . | CASSAPGGTYEQYF | TGTGCCAGCAGTGCCCCCGGGGGCACGTACGAGCAGTACTTC
TRBJ2-1 | TRBV7-8 | 15 | TRBD2 | once | CASSPGTSGHHHQFF | TGTGCCAGCAGCCCCGGGACTAGCGGCCACCACCATCAGTTCTTC
TRBJ2-1 | TRBV25-1 | 15 | . | . | CASGRGDGPYNEQFF | TGTGCCAGCGGAAGAGGGGATGGGCCCTACAATGAGCAGTTCTTC
TRBJ2-6 | TRBV2 | 16 | . | once | CASRGPWISGANVLTF | TGTGCCAGCAGAGGCCCGTGGATCTCTGGGGCCAACGTCCTGACTTTC
TRBJ2-2 | TRBV11-2 | 18 | TRBD2 | . | CASSYLLAGGSDTGELFF | TGTGCCAGCAGCTATTTACTAGCGGGAGGTTCGGACACCGGGGAGCTGTTTTTT
TRBJ2-3 | TRBV7-6 | 20 | TRBD1 | . | CASRPPSGQGTFGYTDTQYF | TGTGCCAGCAGACCGCCGTCGGGACAGGGAACCTTTGGATACACAGATACGCAGTATTTT
TRBJ2-2 | TRBV28 | 15 | . | once | CASRAVPANTGELFF | TGTGCCAGCAGGGCTGTGCCCGCGAACACCGGGGAGCTGTTTTTT
TRBJ2-5 | TRBV5-6 | 15 | . | . | CASSQLPYNQETQYF | TGTGCCAGCAGCCAATTACCGTACAACCAAGAGACCCAGTACTTC
TRBJ2-3 | TRBV9 | 17 | . | . | CASSTGGQPTSTDTQYF | TGTGCCAGCAGCACGGGGGGACAGCCAACTAGCACAGATACGCAGTATTTT
TRBJ2-7 | TRBV29-1 | 14 | TRBD1 | . | CSVTSLGQFYEQYF | TGCAGCGTAACATCCCTGGGACAGTTCTACGAGCAGTACTTC
TRBJ1-1 | TRBV2 | 13 | . | once | CASSAGSNTEAFF | TGTGCCAGCAGTGCAGGTTCCAACACTGAAGCTTTCTTT
TRBJ2-7 | TRBV6-1 | 17 | TRBD1 | . | CASSEAEDRYSSYEQYF | TGTGCCAGCAGTGAAGCAGAGGACAGGTATAGCTCCTACGAGCAGTACTTC
TRBJ1-1 | TRBV7-2 | 12 | . | . | CASSFNFLEAFF | TGTGCCAGCAGCTTCAATTTCCTCGAAGCTTTCTTT
TRBJ1-1 | TRBV6-5 | 12 | TRBD1 | once | CASRTGTVEAFF | TGTGCCAGCAGGACCGGGACAGTCGAAGCTTTCTTT
TRBJ1-4 | TRBV5-1 | 18 | TRBD1 | . | CASSLAYDRGTTNEKLFF | TGCGCCAGCAGCTTGGCCTACGACAGGGGAACAACTAATGAAAAACTGTTTTTT
TRBJ1-5 | TRBV27 | 14 | . | . | CASSEGGSNQPQHF | TGTGCCAGCAGCGAGGGGGGATCGAATCAGCCCCAGCATTTT
TRBJ2-4 | TRBV2 | 17 | . | . | CASSEGALSFPKNIQYF | TGTGCCAGCAGTGAGGGGGCTCTCTCGTTTCCCAAAAACATTCAGTACTTC
TRBJ2-7 | TRBV29-1 | 15 | . | . | CSVVGGETSSYEQYF | TGCAGCGTTGTGGGTGGGGAGACTAGCTCCTACGAGCAGTACTTC
TRBJ2-1 | TRBV27 | 14 | . | . | CASSLSSGRNEQFF | TGTGCCAGCAGTTTATCCAGCGGCCGCAATGAGCAGTTCTTC
TRBJ2-1 | TRBV28 | 12 | . | . | CASSLASGEQFF | TGTGCCAGCAGCCTGGCCTCGGGTGAGCAGTTCTTC
TRBJ2-3 | TRBV9 | 17 | . | . | CASSVAPPPSSTDTQYF | TGTGCCAGCAGCGTAGCACCGCCCCCTTCTTCCACAGATACGCAGTATTTT
TRBJ2-7 | TRBV28 | 17 | . | . | CASTVWGIRGSSYEQYF | TGTGCCAGCACCGTTTGGGGGATTAGGGGATCATCCTACGAGCAGTACTTC
TRBJ2-5 | TRBV28 | 13 | . | . | CASSFVAKETQYF | TGTGCCAGCAGTTTTGTAGCGAAAGAGACCCAGTACTTC
TRBJ2-7 | TRBV29-1 | 12 | . | . | CSVESGAYEQYF | TGCAGCGTTGAATCCGGAGCCTACGAGCAGTACTTC
TRBJ2-1 | TRBV7-3 | 14 | . | . | CASSEDSSYNEQFF | TGTGCCAGCAGCGAGGACAGCTCCTACAATGAGCAGTTCTTC
TRBJ2-1 | TRBV2 | 15 | . | once | CASSLGGSPLGEQFF | TGTGCCAGCAGCTTAGGAGGGAGCCCCTTAGGTGAGCAGTTCTTC
TRBJ2-1 | TRBV5-5 | 13 | . | once | CASSFEPNNEQFF | TGTGCCAGCAGCTTCGAACCCAACAATGAGCAGTTCTTC